These 28 T cell receptor beta chains share one sample of origin, sequenced in a study of blood T cell repertoires in COVID-19. Using immunoSEQ multiplex PCR, the repertoire was profiled, and TCRdb retains in-frame clones only, with some absent. The data contain over 10,000 clones, around 79% of them singletons. Material for sequencing was peripheral blood. The receptors here all came from a man older than 75 with acute or convalescent COVID-19.

The chain links TRBV11-2 to TRBJ1-1; D is perhaps TRBD1 (5 bases). Germline V lookup: CDR1 SGHAT, CDR2 FQNNGV. V lost 2 bases and J lost 1, with 8 bases in between. The CDR3 runs 14 residues. This CDR3 reads CASSLNGGNTEAFF. DNA of the CDR3: TGTGCCAGCAGCTTAAACGGGGGGAACACTGAAGCTTTCTTT.

V usage is TRBV20-1 and J usage is TRBJ1-2, with D hard to call. The V end lost 6 bases, the J end lost 9 bases, and 11 bases lay between the germline ends. Germline values: CDR1 DFQATT, CDR2 SNEGSKA (reference sequence). This CDR3 spans 10 amino acids. The CDR3 DNA follows: TGCAGTGCGTCTACGAGTAGCTACACCTTC. Amino acids: CSASTSSYTF.

The rearrangement joins TRBV7-2 to TRBJ2-7, with 11 nucleotides matching TRBD1. Losses at the gene ends were 2 bases for V and 3 bases for J; bases not matched to a gene: 6. Germline V gene sequence: CDR1 SGHTA, CDR2 FQGNSA. This CDR3 is 16 amino acids long. In DNA, the CDR3 is TGTGCCAGCAGCTTAAGCCTCGGGACAGGGGGCTACGAGCAGTACTTC. Translation gives CASSLSLGTGGYEQYF.

This clone was detected only once. The rearrangement uses TRBV6-5 and TRBJ2-7; D ambiguous. The germline CDR1 and CDR2 sequences are MNHEY and SVGAGI. This CDR3 region has 15 residues. The V and J ends lost 6 bases and 0 bases respectively, with 15 bases between them. The CDR3 region is CASSETHFSSYEQYF. The CDR3 coding sequence is TGTGCCAGCAGCGAGACACATTTCAGCTCCTACGAGCAGTACTTC.

The chain employs TRBV6-6 and TRBJ1-1, with D tentatively TRBD1 (6 bases). The CDR3 totals 14 residues. The V end was cut by 0 bases, the J end by 7 bases, with 12 bases between. From germline, CDR1 is MNHNY and CDR2 SVGAGI (reference sequence). CDR3 loop: CASSYSTGPGEAFF. In DNA form, the CDR3 reads TGTGCCAGCAGTTACTCCACAGGGCCGGGTGAAGCTTTCTTT.

The J gene is TRBJ2-5, the V gene TRBV2, with a possible D match to TRBD2 (5 bases). V shed 4 bases and J shed 1 base, with 7 bases lying between them. Per germline, CDR1 SNHLY and CDR2 FYNNEI. The CDR3 sequence is 13 residues long. The CDR3 DNA reads TGTGCCAGCAGTGGGACTGGCCAAGAGACCCAGTACTTC. Translation: CASSGTGQETQYF. Full variable domain (remainder filled in from reference TRBV2 and TRBJ2-5): EPEVTQTPSHQVTQMGQEVILRCVPISNHLYFYWYRQILGQKVEFLVSFYNNEISEKSEIFDDQFSVERPDGSNFTLKIRSTKLEDSAMYFCASSGTGQETQYFGPGTRLLVL.

This clone is medium-sized by share. This chain joins TRBV20-1 and TRBJ1-5, with a possible D match to TRBD1 (5 bases). Germline CDR1 and CDR2: DFQATT and SNEGSKA (reference sequence). The CDR3 has 15 residues. The V end was cut by 3 bases, the J end by 2 bases, with 14 bases between. CDR3 loop: CSASPGDFGNQPQHF. In DNA, the CDR3 is TGCAGTGCTAGTCCGGGGGACTTTGGCAATCAGCCCCAGCATTTT.

V gene TRBV2 combines with J gene TRBJ2-7; D may be TRBD1 (6 bases). Germline V lookup: CDR1 SNHLY, CDR2 FYNNEI. V was trimmed by 10 bases and J by 3 bases, leaving 19 bases between them. This CDR3 has 14 residues. CDR3 coding DNA: TGTGCCACCAGAACAGGGACGCCCTACTACGAGCAGTACTTC. It codes for CATRTGTPYYEQYF.

The gene calls are TRBV7-2 and TRBJ2-7; maybe TRBD2 (5 bases). Germline CDR1 is SGHTA and CDR2 is FQGNSA. Deletions cut 0 bases from V and 0 bases from J, with 12 bases between. CDR3 length: 16 amino acids. The DNA of the CDR3 is TGTGCCAGCAGCTTAGCGCAGAGGGATAGCTCCTACGAGCAGTACTTC. It specifies CASSLAQRDSSYEQYF.

The chain recombines TRBV11-1 with TRBJ2-3, with D perhaps matching TRBD1 (5 bases). V lost 2 bases and J lost 3, with 15 bases in between. Germline-derived CDR1 and CDR2 are SGHAT and FQDESV (reference sequence). This CDR3 is built from 16 residues. The CDR3 protein is CASSLLQGLGTDTQYF. CDR3 sequence (DNA): TGTGCCAGCAGCTTACTTCAGGGCCTAGGGACAGATACGCAGTATTTT. Full variable domain (missing parts from reference TRBV11-1 and TRBJ2-3): EAEVAQSPRYKITEKSQAVAFWCDPISGHATLYWYRQILGQGPELLVQFQDESVVDDSQLPKDRFSAERLKGVDSTLKIQPAELGDSAMYLCASSLLQGLGTDTQYFGPGTRLTVL.

This clone was picked up a small number of times. V and J are TRBV2 and TRBJ1-1; TRBD1 matches at 11 bases. This CDR3 has 13 residues. Germline-derived CDR1 and CDR2 are SNHLY and FYNNEI. V lost 4 bases and J lost 6; bases outside the gene matches: 1. CDR3 DNA sequence: TGTGCCAGCAGTGGGGACAGGGGGTCTGAAGCTTTCTTT. This codes for CASSGDRGSEAFF.

The chain has TRBV19 and TRBJ1-4; D is unresolved. The germline CDR1 and CDR2 sequences are LNHDA and SQIVND (reference sequence). Trimming cost V 5 bases and J 7 bases, with 8 bases left between them. The CDR3 loop spans 12 amino acids. This CDR3 reads CASSEVSEKLFF. The DNA of the CDR3 is TGTGCCAGTAGTGAGGTATCTGAAAAACTGTTTTTT.

The J gene is TRBJ1-6, the V gene TRBV3-1 (or the pseudogene TRBV3-2), with TRBD1 matching 7 bases. The germline CDR1 and CDR2 sequences are LGHDT and YNNKEL (reference sequence). The CDR3 runs to 17 residues. The V and J ends lost 1 base and 14 bases, in that order; junction bases with no gene match: 17. In DNA, the CDR3 is TGTGCCAGCAGCCAAGCTTCAGCCGCCAGGGGGTTAGGATCCCTCCACTTT. Translated, it gives CASSQASAARGLGSLHF.

This clone was seen once. The V and J genes are TRBV7-2 and TRBJ2-2, with 9 bases lining up with TRBD1. CDR1 and CDR2 from the germline V gene are SGHTA and FQGNSA. V dropped 3 bases and J dropped 5; count of bases not matched to a gene: 7. The CDR3 is 16 amino acids. The CDR3 DNA reads TGTGCCAGCAGCTTGACAGGGGGTTCGGGGACCGGGGAGCTGTTTTTT. It encodes CASSLTGGSGTGELFF.

The chain recombines TRBV7-8 with TRBJ2-7, with 11 bases aligning to TRBD1. The CDR3 extends over 16 amino acids. Trimming at V came to 6 bases and at J to 0 bases, leaving 7 bases not matched to a gene. Germline CDR1 SGHVS, CDR2 FQNEAQ. The DNA for the CDR3 is TGTGCCAGCAGTGGACAGGGGGCGCCAAGCTCCTACGAGCAGTACTTC. It codes for CASSGQGAPSSYEQYF.

Written as DNA, the CDR3 is TGCGCCAGCAGCCCCCAATCTAGCGGGGGGAGCTACAATGAGCAGTTCTTC. Translated, it gives CASSPQSSGGSYNEQFF. The chain is built from TRBV4-3 and TRBJ2-1, with TRBD2 matching 11 bases. The germline CDR1 and CDR2 sequences are LGHNA and YSLEER. This CDR3 region has 17 residues. Trimming took 4 bases from V and 3 from J; bases not matched to a gene: 8.

CDR3 region: CASSYPRGTDTQYF. Written as DNA, the CDR3 is TGTGCCAGCAGTTACCCCCGGGGCACAGATACGCAGTATTTT. The chain combines TRBV6-2 or TRBV6-3 with TRBJ2-3; D remains ambiguous. Germline CDR1 is MNHEY and CDR2 is SVGEGT. V was shortened by 2 bases and J by 1 base, with 7 bases between the two germline ends. CDR3 length: 14 residues.

This rearrangement joins TRBV19 to TRBJ1-2; 10 nucleotides line up with TRBD1. Per germline, CDR1 LNHDA and CDR2 SQIVND (reference sequence). J lost 7 bases, V lost 3 bases, and 8 bases had no gene match. There are 15 residues in the CDR3. DNA for the CDR3: TGTGCCAGTAGTATTGACAGGGGGCGTTCGTCTGGCTACACCTTC. Amino acid sequence: CASSIDRGRSSGYTF.

The rearrangement uses TRBV5-4 and TRBJ2-3; D unclear. The V gene lost 1 base and the J gene lost 3 bases, with 6 bases spanning the gap. The CDR3 runs to 13 residues. CDR1 and CDR2 from the germline V gene are SGHNT and YYREEE (reference sequence). The CDR3 region has the DNA TGTGCCAGCAGCTTGCCTAGGACAGATACGCAGTATTTT. It specifies CASSLPRTDTQYF.

To note about this clone: Compared with germline, one end of the junction differs, possibly owing to a read error. The rearrangement links TRBV7-3 to TRBJ2-7; 10 positions agree with TRBD2. Germline V gives CDR1 SGHTA, CDR2 FQGTGA. The CDR3 is made up of 16 amino acids. Here the CDR3 reads CASSLTSGVTTGEQYF. CDR3 nucleotides: TGTGCCAGCAGCCTAACTAGCGGGGTGACGACTGGCGAGCAGTACTTC.

DNA for the CDR3: TGCGCCAGCAGCTTGCCCGTGGGGGCAGAGACCCAGTACTTC. This gives the protein CASSLPVGAETQYF. The chain combines TRBV5-1 with TRBJ2-5; possibly TRBD1 for D (6 bases). Germline V gene data show CDR1 as SGHRS and CDR2 as YFSETQ. The ends were cut back, 1 base at V and 4 bases at J, with 11 bases in the middle. The CDR3 has 14 amino acids. Together with reference TRBV5-1 and TRBJ2-5, the CDR3 gives the full variable domain: KAGVTQTPRYLIKTRGQQVTLSCSPISGHRSVSWYQQTPGQGLQFLFEYFSETQRNKGNFPGRFSGRQFSNSRSEMNVSTLELGDSALYLCASSLPVGAETQYFGPGTRLLVL.

The V call is TRBV5-1, the J call TRBJ2-7, with TRBD1 matching 7 bases. V lost 8 bases and J lost 1; bases outside the gene matches: 9. The CDR3 is 14 residues long. Germline assignment: CDR1 SGHRS and CDR2 YFSETQ. As DNA, the CDR3 is TGCGCCAGTCAAAGGGGGCCCCAATCCTACGAGCAGTACTTC. Translation gives CASQRGPQSYEQYF.

The J gene is TRBJ2-4, the V gene TRBV2; the match to TRBD2 covers 12 bases. The CDR3 runs to 21 residues. The trim removed 2 bases at V and 1 base at J, leaving 15 bases unmatched. Germline lookup yields CDR1 SNHLY and CDR2 FYNNEI. CDR3 bases: TGTGCCAGCAGTGAAAGCCTTACTAGCGGGGGGCGGTTTAGGGCCAAAAACATTCAGTACTTC. The encoded protein is CASSESLTSGGRFRAKNIQYF.

This clone has a single count. The chain combines TRBV19 with TRBJ2-7, with D perhaps TRBD1 (6 bases). Trimming stripped 3 bases from V and 2 bases from J, with 11 bases between. Looked up from germline, CDR1 is LNHDA and CDR2 is SQIVND (reference sequence). This CDR3 contains 14 residues. The CDR3 loop is CASSIQGITYEQYF. The CDR3 nucleotides are TGTGCCAGTAGTATCCAGGGGATTACCTACGAGCAGTACTTC.

This chain joins TRBV3-1 (or the pseudogene TRBV3-2) and TRBJ1-2, with a tentative D call TRBD1 (5 bases). CDR3 length equals 13 residues. Deletions cut 5 bases from V and 0 bases from J, with 7 bases between. Germline loops: CDR1 LGHDT, CDR2 YNNKEL (reference sequence). This CDR3 reads CASSVTANYGYTF. CDR3 nucleotide sequence: TGTGCCAGCAGCGTGACAGCTAACTATGGCTACACCTTC.

The CDR3 spells CASSLRGGTSSNSPLHF. In nucleotides, the CDR3 is TGTGCCAGCAGCTTGAGGGGCGGGACGTCTAGTAATTCACCCCTCCACTTT. The chain is built from TRBV7-2 and TRBJ1-6; D might be TRBD1 (5 bases). CDR3 length: 17 amino acids. The V gene's germline CDR1 is SGHTA and CDR2 FQGNSA. V was trimmed by 3 bases and J by 6 bases, leaving 18 bases between them.

The CDR3 loop is CASSARTSGPDTQYF. CDR3 DNA sequence: TGTGCCAGCAGCGCTCGGACTAGCGGGCCGGATACGCAGTATTTT. This rearrangement joins TRBV14 to TRBJ2-3, with 11 nucleotides matching TRBD2. Trimming cost V 5 bases and J 6 bases; bases outside gene matches: 7. This CDR3 is 15 amino acids long. Germline CDR1 SGHDN, CDR2 FVKESK.

The chain combines TRBV6-5 with TRBJ1-6; 7 nucleotides match TRBD1. This CDR3 contains 13 residues. Unmatched junction bases numbered 10, after V lost 10 bases and J lost 10 bases. The germline V gene encodes CDR1 MNHEY and CDR2 SVGAGI. DNA of the CDR3: TGTGCCACGCGACAGGGAATCGACTCACCCCTCCACTTT. Protein: CATRQGIDSPLHF.